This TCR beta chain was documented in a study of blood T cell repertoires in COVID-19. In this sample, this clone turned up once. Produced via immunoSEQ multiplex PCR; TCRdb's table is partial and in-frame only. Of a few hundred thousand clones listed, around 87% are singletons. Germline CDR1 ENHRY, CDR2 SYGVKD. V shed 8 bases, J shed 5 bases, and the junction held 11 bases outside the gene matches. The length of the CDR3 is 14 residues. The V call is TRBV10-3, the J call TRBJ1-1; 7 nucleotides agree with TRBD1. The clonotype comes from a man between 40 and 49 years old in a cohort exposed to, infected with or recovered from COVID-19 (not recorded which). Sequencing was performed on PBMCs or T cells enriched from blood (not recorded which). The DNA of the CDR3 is TGTGCCATCCGACCAACAGGGGATACGACTGAAGCTTTCTTT. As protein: CAIRPTGDTTEAFF.